This paragraph covers one T cell receptor (beta chain) sequence. Participants were aged about 18 to 100 years, lived in about 26 US areas, and enrolled virtually. This sample was included in a study of blood T cell repertoires in COVID-19. The authors' processing: Scientists estimated how many nucleated cells there were by amplifying reference gene primers. Generated by immunoSEQ multiplex PCR, the TCRdb table keeps only in-frame clones and is missing some. For V, J and clone size, that table is used; D and trimming come from the DNA. Of some 300,000 clones in the sample, 88% were seen once. This CDR3 spans 15 amino acids. CDR1 is LGHNA and CDR2 is YNFKEQ in the germline V gene. V lost 0 bases to trimming and J lost 0 bases; unmatched junction nucleotides: 2.

The material sequenced was PBMCs or T cells enriched from blood (not recorded which). This TCR was sampled from a woman in her sixties in a cohort exposed to, infected with or recovered from COVID-19 (not recorded which). The gene calls are TRBV4-2 and TRBJ2-7; 7 nucleotides match TRBD1. CDR3 DNA sequence: TGTGCCAGCAGCCAAGAACAGGGGTCCTCCTACGAGCAGTACTTC. It specifies CASSQEQGSSYEQYF.